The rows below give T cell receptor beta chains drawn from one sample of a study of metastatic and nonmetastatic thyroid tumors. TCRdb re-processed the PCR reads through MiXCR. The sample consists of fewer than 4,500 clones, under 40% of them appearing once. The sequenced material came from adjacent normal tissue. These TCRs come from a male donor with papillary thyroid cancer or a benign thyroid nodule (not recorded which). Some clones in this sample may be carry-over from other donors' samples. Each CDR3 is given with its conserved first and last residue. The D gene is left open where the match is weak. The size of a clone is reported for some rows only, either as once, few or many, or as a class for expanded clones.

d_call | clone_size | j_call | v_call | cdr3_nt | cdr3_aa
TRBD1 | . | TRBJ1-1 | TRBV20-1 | TGCAGTGCTGCCCTCTCATCGGGACAGGGGGCGTCGGGCACTGAAGCTTTCTTT | CSAALSSGQGASGTEAFF
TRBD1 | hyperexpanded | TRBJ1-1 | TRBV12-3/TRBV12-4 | TGTGCCAGCAGTTCCACCGGGACAGGGGGCACTGAAGCTTTCTTT | CASSSTGTGGTEAFF
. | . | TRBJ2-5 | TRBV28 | TGTGCCAGCAGTTTATTCTCTCTCGGGGGGACCCAGTACTTC | CASSLFSLGGTQYF
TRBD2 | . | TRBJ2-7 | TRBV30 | TGTGCCTGGAGTGCCCCTAGCGGCTACGAGCAGTACTTC | CAWSAPSGYEQYF
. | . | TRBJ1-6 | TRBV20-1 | TGCAGTGCTAGGGAGTCCCGGAGGAGTTGGGATTCACCCCTCCACTTT | CSARESRRSWDSPLHF
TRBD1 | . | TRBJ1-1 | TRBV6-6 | TGTGCCAGCAGTTATCTTCTGGCAGGGGGCGCAAGGTGGGAAGCTTTCTTT | CASSYLLAGGARWEAFF
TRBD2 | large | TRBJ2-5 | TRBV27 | TGTGCCAGCACCATAGGGAGGGAGCAAGAGACCCAGTACTTC | CASTIGREQETQYF
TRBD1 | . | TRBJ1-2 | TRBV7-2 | TGTGCCAGCAGCTTAGGGACAGGGGGGTATGGCTACACCTTC | CASSLGTGGYGYTF
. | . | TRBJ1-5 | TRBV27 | TGTGCCAGCAGTTTATACAGGGTGGATCAGCCCCAGCATTTT | CASSLYRVDQPQHF
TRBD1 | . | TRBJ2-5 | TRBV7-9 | TGTGCCAGCAGCTTCGATCTAGGACAGGGGCGGGAGACCCAGTACTTC | CASSFDLGQGRETQYF
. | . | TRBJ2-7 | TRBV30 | TGTGCCTGGAAATCAGACTGCTACGAGCAGTACTTC | CAWKSDCYEQYF
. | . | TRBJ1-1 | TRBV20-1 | TGCAGTGCTAGACAGGGAAGCAGTGAAGCTTTCTTT | CSARQGSSEAFF
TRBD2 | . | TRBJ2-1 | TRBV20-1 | TGCAGTGCTACCGGGGGAATGACTAGCGGGAGGAGTACGGATGAGCAGTTCTTC | CSATGGMTSGRSTDEQFF
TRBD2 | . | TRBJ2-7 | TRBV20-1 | TGCAGTGCTAGAACGGCTAGCGGGAGGGTGAGGGAGCAGTACTTC | CSARTASGRVREQYF
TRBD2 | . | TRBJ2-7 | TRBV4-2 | TGTGCCAGCAGCCAAGCGAGACTAGCGGCCTACGAGCAGTACTTC | CASSQARLAAYEQYF
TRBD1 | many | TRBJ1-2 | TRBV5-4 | TGTGCCAGCAGCAGAAACACCCGGGACAGCCTAATCTATGGCTACACCTTC | CASSRNTRDSLIYGYTF
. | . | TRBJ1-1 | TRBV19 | TGTGCCAGTAGTCAAGCGGCCAACACTGAAGCTTTCTTT | CASSQAANTEAFF
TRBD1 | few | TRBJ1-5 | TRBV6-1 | TGTGCCAGCAGTGAGGTTGAGGGGGCTGACCAGCCCCAGCATTTT | CASSEVEGADQPQHF
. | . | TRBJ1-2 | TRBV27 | TGTGCCAGCAAGCTTACAGAATCCTATGGCTACACCTTC | CASKLTESYGYTF
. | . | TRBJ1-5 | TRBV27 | TGTGCCAGCAGGGAGACAGTGGACTATAGCAATCAGCCCCAGCATTTT | CASRETVDYSNQPQHF
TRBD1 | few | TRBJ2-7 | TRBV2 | TGTGCCAGCAGCCGGGACAGGGAGCAAGAGCAGTACTTC | CASSRDREQEQYF
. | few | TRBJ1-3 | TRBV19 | TGTGCCAGCTTAGGGGGAATCGGCAACACCATATATTTT | CASLGGIGNTIYF
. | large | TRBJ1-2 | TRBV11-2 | TGTGCCAGCAGCTTAGAAAGGACGGATTATTATGGCTACACCTTC | CASSLERTDYYGYTF
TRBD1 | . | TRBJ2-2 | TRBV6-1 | TGTGCCAGCAGTGAACCTCCGGGACAGGGACTCGGGGAGCTGTTTTTT | CASSEPPGQGLGELFF
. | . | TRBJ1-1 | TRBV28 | TGTTCCAGCAGAAATAAACCGGGGAACACTGAAGCTTTCTTT | CSSRNKPGNTEAFF
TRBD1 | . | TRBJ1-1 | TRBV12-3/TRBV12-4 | TGTGCCAGTACGGACAGGGTGGTCTTT | CASTDRVVF
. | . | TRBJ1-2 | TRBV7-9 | TGTGCCAGCAGCTTAGACAGGGCAGGCTACACCTTC | CASSLDRAGYTF
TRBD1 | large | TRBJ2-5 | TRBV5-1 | TGCGCCAGCAGTCCCGGACAGGGGCGGGAGACCCAGTACTTC | CASSPGQGRETQYF
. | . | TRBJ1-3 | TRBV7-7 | TGTGCTAGCAGCTTATTTGAATTGGACACCATATATTTT | CASSLFELDTIYF
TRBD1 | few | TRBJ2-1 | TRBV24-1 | TGTGCCACCTCGGGACAGAAGACCTACAATGAGCAGTTCTTC | CATSGQKTYNEQFF
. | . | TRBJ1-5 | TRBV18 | TGTGCCAGCTCACCCGACAGGCATGATCAGCCCCAGCATTTT | CASSPDRHDQPQHF
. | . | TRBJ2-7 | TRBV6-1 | TGTGCCAGCAGTACAGGCAGAGCCTACGAGCAGTACTTC | CASSTGRAYEQYF
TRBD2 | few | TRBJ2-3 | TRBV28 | TGTGCCAGCAGTTTATCGGCTAGCGGTCCACGCCCGTATTTT | CASSLSASGPRPYF
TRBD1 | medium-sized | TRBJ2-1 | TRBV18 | TGTGCCAGCACTCACAGCCCTCCGGGACAGGCATACAATGAGCAGTTCTTC | CASTHSPPGQAYNEQFF
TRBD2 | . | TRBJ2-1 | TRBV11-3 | TGTGCCAGCAGCTCCCCGGCCGGGACTAGCGGTGTTGAGCAGTTCTTC | CASSSPAGTSGVEQFF
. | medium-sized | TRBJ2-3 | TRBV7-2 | TGTGCCAGCAGCTATCGCAACCGATGGGATACGCAGTATTTT | CASSYRNRWDTQYF
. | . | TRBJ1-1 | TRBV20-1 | TGCAGTGCTAGAGATCCACAAACTGAAGCTTTCTTT | CSARDPQTEAFF
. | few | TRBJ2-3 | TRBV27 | TGTGCCAGCGGGCTCCTGGCAGATACGCAGTATTTT | CASGLLADTQYF
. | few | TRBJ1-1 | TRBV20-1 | TGCAGTGCTAGAGACAGGGCCTTAACTGAAGCTTTCTTT | CSARDRALTEAFF
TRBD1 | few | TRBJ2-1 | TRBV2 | TGTGCCAGCAGGGATGGACAGGGGGTGGATGAGCAGTTCTTC | CASRDGQGVDEQFF
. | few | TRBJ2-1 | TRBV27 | TGTGCCAGCAGTTTATCGGGCGACAATGAGCAGTTCTTC | CASSLSGDNEQFF
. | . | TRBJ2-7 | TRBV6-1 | TGTGCCAGCAGCCGGACAGCGAGTTTAGGCTACGAGCAGTACTTC | CASSRTASLGYEQYF
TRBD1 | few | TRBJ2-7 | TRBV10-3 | TGTGCCATCAGCCGACAGGGGCACTCCTACGAGCAGTACTTC | CAISRQGHSYEQYF
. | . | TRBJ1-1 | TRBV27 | TGTGCCAGCAGTTCGAGACAGGACGGAAAGGCTGAAGCTTTCTTT | CASSSRQDGKAEAFF
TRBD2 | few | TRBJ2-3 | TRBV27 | TGTGCCAGCTTTGCGGGAGCTTCAGATACGCAGTATTTT | CASFAGASDTQYF
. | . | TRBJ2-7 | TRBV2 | TGTGCCAGCAGCCGGGACAACTCCTACGAGCAGTACTTC | CASSRDNSYEQYF
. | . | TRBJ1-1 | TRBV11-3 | TGTGCCAGCAGCGCCCGAACAGGTGAAGCTTTCTTT | CASSARTGEAFF
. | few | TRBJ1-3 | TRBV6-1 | TGTGCCAGCAGGGGGGGGACGGATACCTCTGGAAACACCATATATTTT | CASRGGTDTSGNTIYF